This TCR beta chain was obtained from a study of blood T cells in healthy people across ages. Looking at the study overall: When template switching was applied, about one barcoded beta molecule was captured per two T cells.

In its sample, this clonotype was seen many times. Alongside a J-beta primer mix, a sample-barcoded 5' primer served in a second PCR lasting about 6 to 11 cycles. One entry per CDR3 protein, called by TCRdb with MiXCR from the 5' RACE reads. The sample lists 600,000 or so distinct CDR3 sequences, more than 45% occurring once. Between the trimmed V and J ends, which lost 1 base and 6 bases, there was a span of 13 bases. The CDR3 sequence is 14 residues long. CDR1 is SQVTM and CDR2 is ANQGSEA in the germline V gene. This sequence was found in a man older than 75 in good health. The sequenced sample was blood. The rearrangement joins TRBV29-1 to TRBJ2-1; D uncertain. The CDR3 bases are TGCAGCGTTGAAGTGGTAAGGTCTCGCAATGAGCAGTTCTTC. The encoded protein is CSVEVVRSRNEQFF.